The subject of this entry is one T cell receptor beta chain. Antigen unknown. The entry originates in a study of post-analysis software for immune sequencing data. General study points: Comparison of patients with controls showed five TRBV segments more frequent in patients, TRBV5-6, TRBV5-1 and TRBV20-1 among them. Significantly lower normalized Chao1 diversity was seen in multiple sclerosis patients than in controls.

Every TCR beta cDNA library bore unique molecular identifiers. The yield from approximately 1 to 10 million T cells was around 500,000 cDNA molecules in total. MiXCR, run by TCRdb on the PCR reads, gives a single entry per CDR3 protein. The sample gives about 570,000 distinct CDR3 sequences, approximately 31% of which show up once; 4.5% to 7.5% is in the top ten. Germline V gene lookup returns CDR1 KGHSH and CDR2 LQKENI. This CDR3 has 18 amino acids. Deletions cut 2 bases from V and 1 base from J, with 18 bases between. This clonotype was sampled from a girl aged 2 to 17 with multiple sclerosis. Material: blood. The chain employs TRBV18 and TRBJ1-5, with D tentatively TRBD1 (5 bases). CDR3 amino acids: CASSPGGGGARSNQPQHF. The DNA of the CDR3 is TGTGCCAGCTCACCAGGGGGAGGAGGGGCTCGAAGCAATCAGCCCCAGCATTTT.